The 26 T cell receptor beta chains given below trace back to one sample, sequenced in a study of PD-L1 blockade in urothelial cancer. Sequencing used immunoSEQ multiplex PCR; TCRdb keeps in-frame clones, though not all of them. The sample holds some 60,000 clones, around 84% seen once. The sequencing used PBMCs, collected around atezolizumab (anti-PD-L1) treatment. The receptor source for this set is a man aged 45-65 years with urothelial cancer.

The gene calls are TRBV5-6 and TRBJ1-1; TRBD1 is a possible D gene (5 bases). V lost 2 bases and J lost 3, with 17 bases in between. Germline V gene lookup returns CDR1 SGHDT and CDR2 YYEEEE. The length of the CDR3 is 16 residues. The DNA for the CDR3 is TGTGCCAGCAGCTTAAATGGGGCACAGGTATACACTGAAGCTTTCTTT. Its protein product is CASSLNGAQVYTEAFF.

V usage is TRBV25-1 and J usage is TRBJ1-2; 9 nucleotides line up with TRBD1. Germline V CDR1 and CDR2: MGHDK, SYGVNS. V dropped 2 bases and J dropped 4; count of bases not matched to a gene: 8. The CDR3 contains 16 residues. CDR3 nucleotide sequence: TGTGCCAGCAGTGAACAAGGACAGGGGTACGTCTATGGCTACACCTTC. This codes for CASSEQGQGYVYGYTF.

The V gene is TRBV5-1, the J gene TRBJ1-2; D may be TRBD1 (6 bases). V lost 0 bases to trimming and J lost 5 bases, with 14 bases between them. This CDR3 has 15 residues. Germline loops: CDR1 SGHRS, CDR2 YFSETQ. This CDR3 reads CASSLGWTDRYGYTF. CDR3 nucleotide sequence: TGCGCCAGCAGCTTGGGCTGGACAGATCGATATGGCTACACCTTC.

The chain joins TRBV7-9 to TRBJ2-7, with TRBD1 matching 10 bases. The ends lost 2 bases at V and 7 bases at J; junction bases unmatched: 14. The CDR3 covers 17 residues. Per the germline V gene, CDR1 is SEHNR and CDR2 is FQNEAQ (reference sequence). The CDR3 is CASSLIDWGQGTGEQYF. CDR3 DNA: TGTGCCAGCAGCTTAATAGATTGGGGACAGGGGACAGGGGAGCAGTACTTC.

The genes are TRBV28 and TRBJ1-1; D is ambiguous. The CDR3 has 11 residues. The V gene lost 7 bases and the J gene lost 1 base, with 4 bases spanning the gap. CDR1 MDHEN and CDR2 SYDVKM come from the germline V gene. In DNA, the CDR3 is TGTGCCAGCACCTCGAACACTGAAGCTTTCTTT. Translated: CASTSNTEAFF.

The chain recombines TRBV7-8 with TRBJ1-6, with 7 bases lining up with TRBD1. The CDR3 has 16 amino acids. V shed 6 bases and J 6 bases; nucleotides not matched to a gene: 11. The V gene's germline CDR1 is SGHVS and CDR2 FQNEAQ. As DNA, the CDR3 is TGTGCCAGCAGTCCAAAAACCGACAGGGCTAATTCACCCCTCCACTTT. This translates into CASSPKTDRANSPLHF.

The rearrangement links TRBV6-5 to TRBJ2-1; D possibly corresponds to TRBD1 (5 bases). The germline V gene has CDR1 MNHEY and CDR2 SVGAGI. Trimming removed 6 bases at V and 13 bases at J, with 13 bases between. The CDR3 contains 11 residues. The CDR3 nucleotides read TGTGCCAGCAGAAAAGGGGTATACCAGTTCTTC. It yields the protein CASRKGVYQFF.

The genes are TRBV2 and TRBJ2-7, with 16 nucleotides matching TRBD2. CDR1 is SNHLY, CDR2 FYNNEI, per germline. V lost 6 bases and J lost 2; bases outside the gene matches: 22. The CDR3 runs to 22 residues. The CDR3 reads CASRAPRDSSGTSGRAPYEQYF. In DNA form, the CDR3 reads TGTGCCAGCAGGGCTCCCAGGGACAGCTCCGGGACTAGCGGGAGGGCCCCCTACGAGCAGTACTTC.

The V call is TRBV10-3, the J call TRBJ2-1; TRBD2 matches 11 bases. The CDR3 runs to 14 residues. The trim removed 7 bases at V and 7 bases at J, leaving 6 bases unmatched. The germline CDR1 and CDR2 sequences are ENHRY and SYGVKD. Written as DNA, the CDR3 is TGTGCCATCACAGAGGGACTAGCGGTAAATGAGCAGTTCTTC. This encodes CAITEGLAVNEQFF.

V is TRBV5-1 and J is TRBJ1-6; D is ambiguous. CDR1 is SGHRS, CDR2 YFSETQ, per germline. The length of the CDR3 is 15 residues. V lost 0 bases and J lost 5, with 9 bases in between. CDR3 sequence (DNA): TGCGCCAGCAGCTTGGGGTTAGAGAATAATTCACCCCTCCACTTT. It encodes CASSLGLENNSPLHF.

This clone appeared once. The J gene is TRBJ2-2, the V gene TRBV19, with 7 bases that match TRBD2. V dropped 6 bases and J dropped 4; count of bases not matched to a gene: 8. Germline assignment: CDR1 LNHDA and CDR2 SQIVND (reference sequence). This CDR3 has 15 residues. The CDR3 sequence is CASSPWRETTGELFF. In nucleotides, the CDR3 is TGTGCCAGTAGCCCGTGGCGGGAGACCACCGGGGAGCTGTTTTTT.

The CDR3 protein is CSGMGQGAKNEQFF. In DNA form, the CDR3 reads TGCAGCGGCATGGGACAGGGGGCGAAAAATGAGCAGTTCTTC. The J gene is TRBJ2-1, the V gene TRBV29-1; 12 nucleotides line up with TRBD1. The junction had 8 bases not matched to a gene; V was cut back by 7 bases and J by 7 bases. The CDR3 spans 14 residues. Germline CDR1 is SQVTM and CDR2 is ANQGSEA.

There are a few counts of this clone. The CDR3 coding sequence is TGCAGCGTTGGCTGGGGGGGCCGGAATGAAAAACTGTTTTTT. Protein sequence: CSVGWGGRNEKLFF. The gene calls are TRBV29-1 and TRBJ1-4; D is perhaps TRBD1 (6 bases). Germline assignment: CDR1 SQVTM and CDR2 ANQGSEA. V was pared by 4 bases and J by 5 bases, with 14 bases between. This CDR3 has 14 amino acids.

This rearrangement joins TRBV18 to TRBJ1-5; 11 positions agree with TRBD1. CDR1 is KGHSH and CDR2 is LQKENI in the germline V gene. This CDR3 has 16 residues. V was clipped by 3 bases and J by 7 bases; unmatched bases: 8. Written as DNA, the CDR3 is TGTGCCAGCTCACCCCCGGGACAGGGGGGTTTCCAGCCCCAGCATTTT. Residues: CASSPPGQGGFQPQHF.

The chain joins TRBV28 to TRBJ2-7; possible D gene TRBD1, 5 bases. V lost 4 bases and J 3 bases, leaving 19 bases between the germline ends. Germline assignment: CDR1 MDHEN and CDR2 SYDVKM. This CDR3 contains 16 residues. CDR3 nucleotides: TGTGCCAGCAGTTATCTTAGAGGCCGAAGGGGCTACGAGCAGTACTTC. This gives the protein CASSYLRGRRGYEQYF.

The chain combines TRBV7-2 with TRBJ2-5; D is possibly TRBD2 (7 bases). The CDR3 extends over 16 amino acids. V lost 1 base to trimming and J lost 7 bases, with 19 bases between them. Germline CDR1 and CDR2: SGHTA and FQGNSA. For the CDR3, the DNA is TGTGCCAGCAGCTTAGAGGGGACTACCATCAGGGGGACCCAGTACTTC. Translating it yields CASSLEGTTIRGTQYF. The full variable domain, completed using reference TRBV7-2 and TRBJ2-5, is GAGVSQSPSNKVTEKGKDVELRCDPISGHTALYWYRQSLGQGLEFLIYFQGNSAPDKSGLPSDRFSAERTGGSVSTLTIQRTQQEDSAVYLCASSLEGTTIRGTQYFGPGTRLLVL.

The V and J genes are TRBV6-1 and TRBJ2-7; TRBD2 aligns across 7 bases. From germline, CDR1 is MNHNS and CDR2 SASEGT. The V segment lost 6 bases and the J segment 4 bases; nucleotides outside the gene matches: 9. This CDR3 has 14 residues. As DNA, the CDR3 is TGTGCCAGCAGCTTAAGCGGGAACCCTTACGAGCAGTACTTC. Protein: CASSLSGNPYEQYF.

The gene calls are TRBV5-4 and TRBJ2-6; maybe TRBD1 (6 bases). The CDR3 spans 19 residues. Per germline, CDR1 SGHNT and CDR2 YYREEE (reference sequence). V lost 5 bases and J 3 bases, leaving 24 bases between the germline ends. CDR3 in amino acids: CASSRERGDRLIGANVLTF. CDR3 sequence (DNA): TGTGCCAGCAGTCGTGAAAGGGGAGACAGGTTAATTGGGGCCAACGTCCTGACTTTC.

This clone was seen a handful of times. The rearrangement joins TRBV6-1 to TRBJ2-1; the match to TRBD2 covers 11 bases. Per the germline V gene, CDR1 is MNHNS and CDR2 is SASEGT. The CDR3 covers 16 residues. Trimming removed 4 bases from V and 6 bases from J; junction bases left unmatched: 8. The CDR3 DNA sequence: TGTGCCAGCAGTGTAGCGGGAGGGCATCTCCCCAATGAGCAGTTCTTC. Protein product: CASSVAGGHLPNEQFF.

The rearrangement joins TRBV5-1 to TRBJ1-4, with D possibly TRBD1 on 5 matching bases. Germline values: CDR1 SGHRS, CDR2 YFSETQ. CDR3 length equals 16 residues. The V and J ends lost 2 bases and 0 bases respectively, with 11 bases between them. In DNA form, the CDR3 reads TGCGCCAGCAGCTTAAATCAGGGTTCAACTAATGAAAAACTGTTTTTT. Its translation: CASSLNQGSTNEKLFF.

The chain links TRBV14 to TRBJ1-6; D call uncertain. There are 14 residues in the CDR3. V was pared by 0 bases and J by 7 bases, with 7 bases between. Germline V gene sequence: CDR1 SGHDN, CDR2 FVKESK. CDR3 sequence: CASSQDLGNSPLHF. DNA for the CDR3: TGTGCCAGCAGCCAAGATCTCGGGAATTCACCCCTCCACTTT.

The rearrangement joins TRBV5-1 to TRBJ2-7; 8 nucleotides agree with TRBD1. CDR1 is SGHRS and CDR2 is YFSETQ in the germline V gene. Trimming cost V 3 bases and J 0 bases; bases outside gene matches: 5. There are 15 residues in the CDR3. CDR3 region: CASSSGQGGSYEQYF. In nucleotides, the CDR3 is TGCGCCAGCAGCTCCGGACAGGGAGGCTCCTACGAGCAGTACTTC.

CDR3 nucleotide sequence: TGTGCCAGCTCCGGTGGGGGGGCTGGAAACACCATATATTTT. This encodes CASSGGGAGNTIYF. The chain combines TRBV27 with TRBJ1-3, with a weak D call TRBD1 (5 bases). The CDR3 runs 14 residues. CDR1 is MNHEY and CDR2 is SMNVEV in the germline V gene (reference sequence). Trimming took off 8 bases at V and 2 bases at J, with 13 bases between the two ends.

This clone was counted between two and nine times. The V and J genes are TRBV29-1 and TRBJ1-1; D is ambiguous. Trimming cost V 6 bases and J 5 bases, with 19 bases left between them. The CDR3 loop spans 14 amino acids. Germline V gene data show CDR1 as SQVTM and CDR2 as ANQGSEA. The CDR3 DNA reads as TGCAGCGTGCGGAGGCAGTCCCCGGAAACTGAAGCTTTCTTT. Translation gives CSVRRQSPETEAFF. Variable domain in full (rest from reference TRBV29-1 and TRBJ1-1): SAVISQKPSRDICQRGTSLTIQCQVDSQVTMMFWYRQQPGQSLTLIATANQGSEATYESGFVIDKFPISRPNLTFSTLTVSNMSPEDSSIYLCSVRRQSPETEAFFGQGTRLTVV.

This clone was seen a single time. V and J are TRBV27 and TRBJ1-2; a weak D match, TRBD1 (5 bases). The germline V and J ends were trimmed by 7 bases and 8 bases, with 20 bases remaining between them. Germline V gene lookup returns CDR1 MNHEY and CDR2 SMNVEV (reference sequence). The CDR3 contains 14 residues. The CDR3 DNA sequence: TGTGCCAGCACCGATTCGGGGGGAAGGGGAGGCTACACCTTC. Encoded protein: CASTDSGGRGGYTF.

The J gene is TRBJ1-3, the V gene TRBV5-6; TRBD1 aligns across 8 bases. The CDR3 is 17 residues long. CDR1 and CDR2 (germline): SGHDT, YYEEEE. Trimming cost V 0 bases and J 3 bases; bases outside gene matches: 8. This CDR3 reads CASSLARTGNFGNTIYF. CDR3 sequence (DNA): TGTGCCAGCAGCTTGGCCCGGACAGGGAATTTTGGAAACACCATATATTTT.